The next 17 T cell receptor beta chains were all read from a single sample in a study of T cells in Graves' hyperthyroidism and ophthalmopathy. There were TCR beta CDR3 regions amplified from RNA transcripts. HTBI primers were used for first-round RT-PCR of the TCR CDR3. From the multiplex PCR reads, TCRdb called clonotypes with MiXCR, one entry per CDR3 protein. The sample yields 300,000 to 500,000 distinct CDR3 sequences, just under 15% seen once. Sequencing used blood. Every receptor here comes from a woman aged 25 to 39 with Graves' hyperthyroidism.

Here the CDR3 reads CASKTSGRMNTGELFF. The DNA for the CDR3 is TGTGCCAGCAAAACTAGCGGGAGGATGAACACCGGGGAGCTGTTTTTT. V usage is TRBV27 and J usage is TRBJ2-2; TRBD2 matches at 12 bases. CDR1 MNHEY and CDR2 SMNVEV come from the germline V gene (reference sequence). V dropped 7 bases and J dropped 1; count of bases not matched to a gene: 4. The CDR3 loop spans 16 amino acids.

In its sample, this clonotype was seen a few times. This chain uses TRBV20-1 with TRBJ2-7; no clear D gene. Trimming took 3 bases from V and 0 from J, leaving 6 bases between them. From germline, CDR1 is DFQATT and CDR2 SNEGSKA (reference sequence). This CDR3 contains 12 residues. In DNA form, the CDR3 reads TGCAGTGCTAGCGTTAGCTCCTACGAGCAGTACTTC. Protein sequence: CSASVSSYEQYF.

The J gene is TRBJ1-6, the V gene TRBV27; perhaps TRBD1 as D (6 bases). This CDR3 region has 17 residues. Trimming took 5 bases from V and 1 from J, leaving 15 bases between them. Germline CDR1 MNHEY, CDR2 SMNVEV (reference sequence). In nucleotides, the CDR3 is TGTGCCAGCAGTCCCCAGGGGCGCCGGTCCTATAATTCACCCCTCCACTTT. Its protein is CASSPQGRRSYNSPLHF.

This clonotype was picked up a small number of times. The chain joins TRBV29-1 to TRBJ2-1; TRBD2 agrees at 10 bases. CDR3 length: 15 amino acids. The junction had 6 bases not matched to a gene; V was cut back by 2 bases and J by 5 bases. From germline, CDR1 is SQVTM and CDR2 ANQGSEA. In nucleotides, the CDR3 is TGCAGCGTTGAAAGGCGGCTAGCGGGGGACAATGAGCAGTTCTTC. Its protein is CSVERRLAGDNEQFF.

This clonotype was seen many times. The J gene is TRBJ2-5, the V gene TRBV20-1; D gene unclear. The CDR3 runs to 10 residues. Germline V gene data show CDR1 as DFQATT and CDR2 as SNEGSKA (reference sequence). The V end lost 2 bases, the J end lost 8 bases, and 6 bases lay between the germline ends. In nucleotides, the CDR3 is TGCAGTGCTAGATTCCCCACCCAGTACTTC. Translating it yields CSARFPTQYF.

This clonotype was seen a few times. The chain links TRBV27 to TRBJ2-7, with D perhaps matching TRBD1 (6 bases). Deletions cut 3 bases from V and 0 bases from J, with 9 bases between. The CDR3 sequence is 14 residues long. In germline, CDR1 is MNHEY, CDR2 SMNVEV (reference sequence). Here the CDR3 reads CASSFGGHSYEQYF. The CDR3 DNA reads TGTGCCAGCAGTTTTGGGGGCCACTCCTACGAGCAGTACTTC.

This clonotype was recorded a few times. The rearrangement uses TRBV20-1 and TRBJ2-1, with D possibly matching TRBD2 (5 bases). This CDR3 has 16 amino acids. Germline assignment: CDR1 DFQATT and CDR2 SNEGSKA (reference sequence). V was cut by 5 bases and J by 2 bases, with 19 bases left in between. The CDR3 spells CSASEERKRAYNEQFF. In DNA form, the CDR3 reads TGCAGTGCTTCAGAGGAGCGGAAGCGCGCCTACAATGAGCAGTTCTTC.

This clonotype has more than one count but fewer than ten. The chain is built from TRBV11-2 and TRBJ2-1; D call uncertain. CDR1 SGHAT and CDR2 FQNNGV come from the germline V gene. The CDR3 is 15 residues long. V was clipped by 5 bases and J by 1 base, with 12 bases between them. CDR3 nucleotide sequence: TGTGCCAGCAGCCTGAGGTTCTCTTCCTACAATGAGCAGTTCTTC. Residues: CASSLRFSSYNEQFF.

In its sample, this clonotype was seen a few times. The chain joins TRBV12-3 or TRBV12-4 to TRBJ2-1; 7 bases match TRBD2. The CDR3 is 16 residues long. J gave up 6 bases and V 6 bases, and 14 bases lay outside the gene matches. This CDR3 is CASRKLSGWGGNEQFF. The CDR3 DNA follows: TGTGCCAGCAGGAAATTAAGCGGGTGGGGGGGCAATGAGCAGTTCTTC.

This clonotype was counted ten times or more. The chain couples TRBV7-9 to TRBJ2-7; D may be TRBD1 (5 bases). This CDR3 has 15 residues. V was clipped by 4 bases and J by 2 bases, with 15 bases between them. CDR1 SEHNR and CDR2 FQNEAQ come from the germline V gene (reference sequence). The CDR3 is CASSSTRTQTYEQYF. The CDR3, as DNA: TGTGCCAGCAGCTCGACGAGGACACAGACCTACGAGCAGTACTTC.

This clonotype was recorded many times. V and J are TRBV20-1 and TRBJ2-3, with 7 nucleotides matching TRBD1. The CDR3 runs to 16 residues. Unmatched junction bases numbered 10, after V lost 0 bases and J lost 4 bases. The V gene's germline CDR1 is DFQATT and CDR2 SNEGSKA (reference sequence). Written as DNA, the CDR3 is TGCAGTGCTAGAGATCGCCGACAGGGCTGGGCAGATACGCAGTATTTT. Its translation is CSARDRRQGWADTQYF.

V usage is TRBV20-1 and J usage is TRBJ2-1; 11 positions agree with TRBD2. This CDR3 has 14 residues. V lost 8 bases to trimming and J lost 8 bases; unmatched junction nucleotides: 11. The germline V gene has CDR1 DFQATT and CDR2 SNEGSKA (reference sequence). The CDR3 DNA is TGCAGTTTCTATAGCGGGAGGGCCGGGGATGAGCAGTTCTTC. It yields the protein CSFYSGRAGDEQFF.

This clonotype was picked up many times. CDR3 DNA: TGCAGTGCTAGACAGGGCCGAGAGACCCAGTACTTC. Its protein is CSARQGRETQYF. The V call is TRBV20-1, the J call TRBJ2-5; D is possibly TRBD1 (5 bases). The ends were cut back, 2 bases at V and 4 bases at J, with 8 bases in the middle. The CDR3 covers 12 residues. Germline V lookup: CDR1 DFQATT, CDR2 SNEGSKA (reference sequence).

A few counts support this clonotype. The chain recombines TRBV29-1 with TRBJ2-3; D uncertain. Germline V gene data show CDR1 as SQVTM and CDR2 as ANQGSEA. This CDR3 has 14 residues. The V end lost 2 bases, the J end lost 0 bases, and 9 bases lay between the germline ends. The CDR3 bases are TGCAGCGTTGAATCGGCGGTTAGCACAGATACGCAGTATTTT. Encoded protein: CSVESAVSTDTQYF.

The rearrangement uses TRBV20-1 and TRBJ1-2, with 7 bases identical to TRBD1. Germline assignment: CDR1 DFQATT and CDR2 SNEGSKA (reference sequence). The CDR3 has 13 amino acids. The ends lost 6 bases at V and 3 bases at J; junction bases unmatched: 7. Written as DNA, the CDR3 is TGCAGTGCCGAACCGCAGGGGGACTATGGCTACACCTTC. Its protein product is CSAEPQGDYGYTF.

This clonotype was picked up many times. This chain joins TRBV28 and TRBJ2-1; no definite D call. This CDR3 contains 16 residues. Germline CDR1 is MDHEN and CDR2 is SYDVKM. The V and J ends lost 3 bases and 5 bases respectively, with 17 bases between them. The CDR3 DNA sequence: TGTGCCAGCAGTTTTAGCTCCCGAGTAGGGAACAATGAGCAGTTCTTC. The encoded protein is CASSFSSRVGNNEQFF.

This clonotype was counted many times. V is TRBV28 and J is TRBJ1-2, with TRBD1 identical over 8 bases. Per the germline V gene, CDR1 is MDHEN and CDR2 is SYDVKM. The CDR3 contains 15 residues. The trim removed 1 base at V and 2 bases at J, leaving 3 bases unmatched. The CDR3 DNA is TGTGCCAGCAGTTTATTGGGACAGGTGAACTATGGCTACACCTTC. This codes for CASSLLGQVNYGYTF.